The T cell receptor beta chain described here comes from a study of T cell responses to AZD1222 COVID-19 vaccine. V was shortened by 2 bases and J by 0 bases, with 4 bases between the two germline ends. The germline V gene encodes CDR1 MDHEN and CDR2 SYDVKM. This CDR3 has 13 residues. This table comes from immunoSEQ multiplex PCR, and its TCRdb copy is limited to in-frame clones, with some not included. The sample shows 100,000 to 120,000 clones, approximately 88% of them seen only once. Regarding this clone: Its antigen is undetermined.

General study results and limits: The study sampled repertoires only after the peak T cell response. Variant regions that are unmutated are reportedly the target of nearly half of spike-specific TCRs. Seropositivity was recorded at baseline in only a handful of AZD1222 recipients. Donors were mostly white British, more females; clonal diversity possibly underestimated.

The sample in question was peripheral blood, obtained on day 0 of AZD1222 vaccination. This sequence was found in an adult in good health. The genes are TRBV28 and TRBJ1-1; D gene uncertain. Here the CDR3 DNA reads TGTGCCAGCAGTTTAAAACTGAACACTGAAGCTTTCTTT. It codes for CASSLKLNTEAFF.